The rows below give T cell receptor beta chains drawn from one sample of a study of early T cells in non-severe SARS-CoV-2 infection. TCRdb reanalysed the 5' RACE reads using MiXCR and keeps one entry per CDR3 protein. Seen here are tens of thousands of distinct CDR3 sequences, 6% observed once, and the top ten hold 34%. Here the sequenced sample was whole blood, taken at baseline. These receptors originate from an adult who was a healthcare worker with PCR-confirmed SARS-CoV-2 infection or an uninfected control (not recorded which). Both conserved end residues are part of each CDR3. The D gene is left open where the match is weak. Part of the rows lack a size; the others show once, few, many or a class for expanded clones.

CDR3 DNA | CDR3 protein | clone size | V gene | D gene | J gene
TGTGCCAGCAGCTTGGGCCTACCCCCCTACGAGCAGTACTTC | CASSLGLPPYEQYF | many | TRBV5-4 | - | TRBJ2-7
TGTGCCAGCAGACCTGGGGGAAAGTACGAGCAGTACTTC | CASRPGGKYEQYF | many | TRBV12-3/TRBV12-4 | - | TRBJ2-7
TGTGCCAGCACCAGGGGACAACTTTACGGCAATCAGCCCCAGCATTTT | CASTRGQLYGNQPQHF | few | TRBV6-1 | - | TRBJ1-5
TGCAGTGCCCAATTTTTAGATACGCAGTATTTT | CSAQFLDTQYF | many | TRBV20-1 | - | TRBJ2-3
TGTGCCAGCAGTGTCTCAGGGGCGACGTACCAAGAGACCCAGTACTTC | CASSVSGATYQETQYF | many | TRBV6-2/TRBV6-3 | - | TRBJ2-5
TGCGCCAGCAGCTTGGACGGCGGGGGAAAGGGAGATACGCAGTATTTT | CASSLDGGGKGDTQYF | - | TRBV5-1 | TRBD2 | TRBJ2-3
TGCGCCAGCAGTGTGGCGGGAGGGGACAATGAGCAGTTCTTC | CASSVAGGDNEQFF | - | TRBV10-2 | TRBD2 | TRBJ2-1
TGTGCCAGCAGCTTAGGGGACGGAGGCGAACCCCTCCACTTT | CASSLGDGGEPLHF | medium-sized | TRBV11-2 | - | TRBJ1-6
TGTGCCAGCAGAGACCAGGGACAGGACCCTGAAAAACTGTTTTTT | CASRDQGQDPEKLFF | many | TRBV6-6 | TRBD1 | TRBJ1-4
TGTGCCACCAGCAGAGAGGGACAGCCTAATGAAAAACTGTTTTTT | CATSREGQPNEKLFF | many | TRBV15 | TRBD1 | TRBJ1-4
TGTGCCAGCACCCGCGGGGGGCGTGAAAAACTGTTTTTT | CASTRGGREKLFF | many | TRBV6-6 | - | TRBJ1-4
TGTGCCAGCAGTTACAGGGGGCCCAGGAGCTCCTATAATTCACCCCTCCACTTT | CASSYRGPRSSYNSPLHF | many | TRBV6-5 | TRBD1 | TRBJ1-6
TGTGCCAGCTCACCCGACAGGACTGGGGCCAACGTCCTGACTTTC | CASSPDRTGANVLTF | few | TRBV18 | - | TRBJ2-6
TGCAGTGCTAGACGGGGTCGCACTGAAGCTTTCTTT | CSARRGRTEAFF | - | TRBV20-1 | - | TRBJ1-1
TGTGCCAGCAGCTTAGCAACGGGGAGGAGCTCTGGAAACACCATATATTTT | CASSLATGRSSGNTIYF | few | TRBV7-6 | - | TRBJ1-3
TGTGCCAGCAGTGAAATTAGGGGGCACACCGGGGAGCTGTTTTTT | CASSEIRGHTGELFF | many | TRBV2 | TRBD1 | TRBJ2-2
TGTGCCAGCAGGAAGACAGGGGCGACGGACGAGCAGTACTTC | CASRKTGATDEQYF | few | TRBV2 | TRBD1 | TRBJ2-7
TGCGCCAGCGGTTACGGAGACAATGAGCAGTTCTTC | CASGYGDNEQFF | - | TRBV5-1 | - | TRBJ2-1
TGTGCCAGCAGCTTGGACTATTACAATGAGCAGTTCTTC | CASSLDYYNEQFF | few | TRBV5-5 | - | TRBJ2-1
TGTGCCAGCAGTTTCACAGCGAACACTGAAGCTTTCTTT | CASSFTANTEAFF | few | TRBV12-3/TRBV12-4 | - | TRBJ1-1
TGTGCCAGCAGTCTCTACAGGGGCAACTATGGCTACACCTTC | CASSLYRGNYGYTF | many | TRBV6-5 | TRBD1 | TRBJ1-2
TGTGCCAGCACTGGGGCTAGCGGAGCCTACGAGCAGTACTTC | CASTGASGAYEQYF | many | TRBV2 | TRBD2 | TRBJ2-7
TGTGCCAGCTCATCGGACAGTGGCACAGATACGCAGTATTTT | CASSSDSGTDTQYF | many | TRBV18 | - | TRBJ2-3
TGTGCCAGCAGTCCCGGGACAGGGTTCTACAATGAGCAGTTCTTC | CASSPGTGFYNEQFF | many | TRBV27 | TRBD1 | TRBJ2-1